This passage covers 31 T cell receptor beta chains from one sample sequenced in a study of CXCR3-negative and CXCR3-positive naive CD8 T cells. Via 5' RACE with UMI labels, TRB cDNA libraries were prepared. TCRdb reworked the 5' RACE reads into one entry per CDR3 protein, no DNA. The sample table sets out 130,000 or so distinct CDR3 sequences. The source material was naive CXCR3- CD8+ T cells from blood. Subset noted: CD45RO-CCR7+CD27+CD95- naive CD8+ T cells lacking CXCR3 (TNR3-). The source is a human donor in good health. Some clones in this sample may be carry-over from other donors' samples.

This chain uses TRBV11-1 with TRBJ2-1; TCRdb selects TRBD1, and the lack of DNA leaves this call unchecked. This CDR3 spans 16 amino acids. The germline V gene encodes CDR1 SGHAT and CDR2 FQDESV (reference sequence). The CDR3 is CASSLAGDRFYNEQFF.

This sequence joins TRBV28 and TRBJ2-5; as DNA is missing, the TRBD2 call by TCRdb cannot be tested. The CDR3 sequence is 14 residues long. Germline loops: CDR1 MDHEN, CDR2 SYDVKM. Here the CDR3 reads CASSPPDRAETQYF.

The rearrangement links TRBV29-1 to TRBJ2-7; TCRdb's assignment of TRBD1 cannot be checked, as there is no DNA. CDR3 size: 13 residues. Looked up from germline, CDR1 is SQVTM and CDR2 is ANQGSEA. The CDR3 here is CSVRTGSNYEQYF.

The J gene is TRBJ2-1, the V gene TRBV5-1; the D call from TCRdb, TRBD2, cannot be confirmed without DNA. Germline values: CDR1 SGHRS, CDR2 YFSETQ. The CDR3 covers 15 residues. CDR3 residues: CASSPGTSEYNEQFF.

This chain links TRBV7-3 with TRBJ2-2; TCRdb's D gene call, TRBD2, goes unchecked for lack of DNA. CDR1 is SGHTA and CDR2 is FQGTGA in the germline V gene. The CDR3 extends over 18 amino acids. CDR3 loop: CASRLFLAGERPSGELFF.

V usage is TRBV7-9 and J usage is TRBJ2-5. The CDR3 contains 15 residues. Germline CDR1 reads SEHNR; CDR2 reads FQNEAQ (reference sequence). CDR3 in amino acids: CASSLRLGTQETQYF.

This rearrangement joins TRBV12-3 or TRBV12-4 to TRBJ2-7; TCRdb designates TRBD1, a call that cannot be tested without DNA. The CDR3 has 13 amino acids. This CDR3 is CASSAGTSYEQYF.

The chain joins TRBV28 to TRBJ1-3; lacking DNA, the TRBD1 call made by TCRdb goes unchecked. Germline V gene sequence: CDR1 MDHEN, CDR2 SYDVKM. CDR3 length: 14 residues. The CDR3 here is CASSSYRDGNTIYF. Variable domain in full (rest from reference TRBV28 and TRBJ1-3): DVKVTQSSRYLVKRTGEKVFLECVQDMDHENMFWYRQDPGLGLRLIYFSYDVKMKEKGDIPEGYSVSREKKERFSLILESASTNQTSMYLCASSSYRDGNTIYFGEGSWLTVV.

V usage is TRBV29-1 and J usage is TRBJ2-7; TCRdb outputs TRBD2, but without DNA this stays unchecked. This CDR3 is 14 amino acids long. The germline gives CDR1 SQVTM, CDR2 ANQGSEA. CDR3 sequence reads: CSVEASGVTYEQYF.

This chain uses TRBV13 with TRBJ1-2. The CDR3 consists of 15 residues. The germline V gene has CDR1 PRHDT and CDR2 FYEKMQ (reference sequence). The CDR3 reads CASSLGSEANYGYTF.

The chain couples TRBV20-1 to TRBJ2-7; lacking DNA, the TRBD2 call made by TCRdb goes unchecked. This CDR3 region has 14 residues. Germline V gene data show CDR1 as DFQATT and CDR2 as SNEGSKA (reference sequence). CDR3 residues: CSAISGEHFYEQYF.

The V and J genes are TRBV7-9 and TRBJ2-7; the D call from TCRdb, TRBD1, cannot be confirmed without DNA. The CDR3 length is 15 residues. The germline CDR1 and CDR2 sequences are SEHNR and FQNEAQ (reference sequence). The CDR3 sequence is CASSPRTGESYEQYF.

The chain employs TRBV11-3 and TRBJ2-3; TCRdb's D gene call, TRBD1, goes unchecked for lack of DNA. The CDR3 spans 19 residues. The V gene's germline CDR1 is SGHNT and CDR2 YENEEA. This chain's CDR3 is CASSPRRGTGGPGADTQYF.

V usage is TRBV7-3 and J usage is TRBJ1-1; lacking DNA, the TRBD1 call made by TCRdb goes unchecked. The CDR3 is 15 residues long. Per the germline V gene, CDR1 is SGHTA and CDR2 is FQGTGA. CDR3 residues: CASSLTGQGNTEAFF.

The chain employs TRBV4-1 and TRBJ1-4. This CDR3 spans 16 amino acids. The V gene's germline CDR1 is MGHRA and CDR2 YSYEKL. CDR3 region: CVSSQEHWAGNEKLFF.

CDR3 sequence: CASSDRTGRFMLRNTEAFF. This sequence joins TRBV10-1 and TRBJ1-1; TCRdb names TRBD1, which stays unverified in the absence of DNA. The CDR3 runs to 19 residues. Germline CDR1 WNHNN, CDR2 SYGVQD (reference sequence).

The chain combines TRBV7-9 with TRBJ1-2; TCRdb indicates TRBD1, and absent DNA this call remains unverified. CDR1 and CDR2 (germline): SEHNR, FQNEAQ (reference sequence). This CDR3 comprises 15 residues. This CDR3 reads CASSLGDRVSYGYTF.

The rearrangement links TRBV4-2 to TRBJ2-7; TCRdb selects TRBD1, and the lack of DNA leaves this call unchecked. CDR1 LGHNA and CDR2 YNFKEQ come from the germline V gene. The CDR3 sequence is 16 residues long. CDR3 sequence: CASSQNSGSAGYEQYF.

The chain links TRBV9 to TRBJ2-1; with no DNA, the TCRdb D assignment of TRBD2 cannot be verified. Germline CDR1 and CDR2: SGDLS and YYNGEE. The CDR3 spans 17 residues. CDR3 protein: CASSAEKGGPIYNEQFF.

The rearrangement joins TRBV7-8 to TRBJ2-5. Germline lookup yields CDR1 SGHVS and CDR2 FQNEAQ. The CDR3 consists of 14 residues. The CDR3 loop is CASGDTVYQETQYF.

This chain uses TRBV29-1 with TRBJ1-1; checking the TCRdb D call of TRBD1 is not possible without DNA. The germline CDR1 and CDR2 sequences are SQVTM and ANQGSEA. The CDR3 spans 13 residues. The CDR3 region is CSATGGVNTEAFF.

The V call is TRBV7-9, the J call TRBJ2-1; the TCRdb call, TRBD1, lacks DNA for checking. The CDR3 contains 13 residues. Per germline, CDR1 SEHNR and CDR2 FQNEAQ (reference sequence). The CDR3 protein is CASSGQPLGEQFF.

The gene calls are TRBV20-1 and TRBJ2-1; as DNA is missing, the TRBD1 call by TCRdb cannot be tested. CDR1 DFQATT and CDR2 SNEGSKA come from the germline V gene (reference sequence). The CDR3 extends over 12 amino acids. The CDR3 sequence is CSAGDNYNEQFF.

The CDR3 loop is CASTVQGAEGAFF. The chain links TRBV12-3 or TRBV12-4 to TRBJ1-1; as DNA is missing, the TRBD1 call by TCRdb cannot be tested. This CDR3 region has 13 residues.

V gene TRBV11-2 combines with J gene TRBJ2-1. Germline assignment: CDR1 SGHAT and CDR2 FQNNGV. CDR3 length: 12 residues. CDR3 protein: CASSFDYNEQFF.

The chain employs TRBV28 and TRBJ2-2. Germline CDR1 MDHEN, CDR2 SYDVKM. The CDR3 spans 14 residues. The CDR3 loop reads CASSLLGDPGELFF.

The V call is TRBV2, the J call TRBJ2-7; TCRdb's D call of TRBD1 is untestable without DNA. Germline V lookup: CDR1 SNHLY, CDR2 FYNNEI. This CDR3 has 15 amino acids. The CDR3 loop reads CASKLGPRETYEQYF.

V is TRBV14 and J is TRBJ2-2. This CDR3 is built from 13 residues. The germline V gene encodes CDR1 SGHDN and CDR2 FVKESK. The CDR3 spells CASSPALTGELFF.

V and J are TRBV12-3 or TRBV12-4 and TRBJ2-2. There are 16 residues in the CDR3. The CDR3: CASSLALLRNTGELFF.

The V and J genes are TRBV30 and TRBJ1-5; checking the TCRdb D call of TRBD1 is not possible without DNA. The CDR3 is 13 residues long. CDR1 is GTSNPN and CDR2 is SVGIG in the germline V gene (reference sequence). The CDR3 loop is CAWSVGGNQPQHF. The entire variable domain, with the rest obtained from reference TRBV30 and TRBJ1-5, is as follows: SQTIHQWPATLVQPVGSPLSLECTVEGTSNPNLYWYRQAAGRGLQLLFYSVGIGQISSEVPQNLSASRPQDRQFILSSKKLLLSDSGFYLCAWSVGGNQPQHFGDGTRLSIL.

The genes are TRBV4-1 and TRBJ2-7; TCRdb's assignment of TRBD1 cannot be checked, as there is no DNA. The CDR3 covers 16 residues. Germline V gene data show CDR1 as MGHRA and CDR2 as YSYEKL. This CDR3 reads CASSPFVGGVTYEQYF.